This T cell receptor beta chain was retrieved from a study of long-term antiretroviral therapy in people with HIV. Study at large: About a decade before 2015, the earliest samples were taken when ART was typically delayed. Study-level findings and limits: HIV repertoire CDR3 lengths ranged less widely than those of controls. Regardless of time point, clones expanded before ART dominated the repertoire.

V was cut by 3 bases and J by 5 bases, with 10 bases left in between. The CDR3 has 13 amino acids. CDR1 MRHNA and CDR2 SNTAGT come from the germline V gene. The immunoSEQ assay was v3.0, run at survey level. Here immunoSEQ multiplex PCR was the method, and the copy in TCRdb shows in-frame clones only, minus some. The sample lists 30,000 to 40,000 clones, over 75% occurring once. Treated in the United States were all of the participants with HIV. About this clone: Its matching antigen is unknown.

The sample consisted of unsorted PBMCs, taken about 3.5 years after starting antiretroviral therapy. The source of this sequence is a man in his late teens or twenties with HIV. The chain couples TRBV6-4 to TRBJ1-1; D gene ambiguous. For the CDR3, the DNA is TGTGCCAGCAGTGAAGGGCGCGGTACTGAAGCTTTCTTT. This codes for CASSEGRGTEAFF.